These 30 T cell receptor beta chains came from one sample sequenced in a study of blood T cell repertoires in COVID-19. Clones were read by immunoSEQ multiplex PCR, and TCRdb kept only the in-frame ones, dropping some. The repertoire has 99,000 or so clones, 80% to 90% of them found once; the top ten carry 15%. The sequencing input was peripheral blood. The receptors come from a man aged 45-60 years with acute or convalescent COVID-19.

The rearrangement joins TRBV7-3 to TRBJ1-5; D is ambiguous. V shed 5 bases and J shed 4 bases, with 12 bases lying between them. The CDR3 sequence is 14 residues long. From germline, CDR1 is SGHTA and CDR2 FQGTGA. CDR3 bases: TGTGCCAGCAGCCCAACGGTCGAGAATCAGCCCCAGCATTTT. It codes for CASSPTVENQPQHF.

The V and J genes are TRBV4-1 and TRBJ1-2, with 8 bases identical to TRBD1. CDR3 size: 15 residues. With 3 bases clipped from V and 5 bases from J, the junction kept 8 bases outside the gene matches. Germline lookup yields CDR1 MGHRA and CDR2 YSYEKL. CDR3 in DNA: TGCGCCAGCAGCCATCCCGGACAGGGATCATATGGCTACACCTTC. This encodes CASSHPGQGSYGYTF.

The gene calls are TRBV9 and TRBJ2-1, with 9 bases that match TRBD2. Trimming removed 0 bases from V and 6 bases from J; junction bases left unmatched: 4. The germline V gene has CDR1 SGDLS and CDR2 YYNGEE. The CDR3 has 15 residues. CDR3 in amino acids: CASSVGSGRSNEQFF. DNA of the CDR3: TGTGCCAGCAGCGTAGGAAGCGGGAGGTCCAATGAGCAGTTCTTC. Complete variable domain (other parts from reference TRBV9 and TRBJ2-1): DSGVTQTPKHLITATGQRVTLRCSPRSGDLSVYWYQQSLDQGLQFLIQYYNGEERAKGNILERFSAQQFPDLHSELNLSSLELGDSALYFCASSVGSGRSNEQFFGPGTRLTVL.

This clone has a single count. CDR3 in DNA: TGTGCCAGCCGCCCGGGGGGCGGGACTGAAGCTTTCTTT. It yields the protein CASRPGGGTEAFF. This rearrangement joins TRBV27 to TRBJ1-1, with a tentative D call TRBD1 (6 bases). CDR3 length: 13 residues. CDR1 and CDR2 from the germline V gene are MNHEY and SMNVEV (reference sequence). The germline V and J ends were trimmed by 8 bases and 5 bases, with 15 bases remaining between them.

This clone was counted once. The chain combines TRBV11-2 with TRBJ2-1; 14 nucleotides align to TRBD2. V lost 0 bases, J lost 5 bases, and 9 bases stayed unmatched. The CDR3 is made up of 19 amino acids. CDR1 and CDR2 from the germline V gene are SGHAT and FQNNGV. The CDR3 protein is CASSLDGWTSGRTNNEQFF. For the CDR3, the DNA is TGTGCCAGCAGCTTAGATGGGTGGACTAGCGGGAGGACCAACAATGAGCAGTTCTTC.

V and J are TRBV29-1 and TRBJ2-1; weak D call: TRBD2 (6 bases). V gave up 4 bases and J gave up 7 bases, with 17 bases separating them. There are 14 residues in the CDR3. Germline-derived CDR1 and CDR2 are SQVTM and ANQGSEA. In DNA, the CDR3 is TGCAGCGTTGCCGATCGTTTTGGAGGGAATGAGCAGTTCTTC. This translates into CSVADRFGGNEQFF.

This sequence joins TRBV11-2 and TRBJ2-7; D may be TRBD2 (5 bases). Germline assignment: CDR1 SGHAT and CDR2 FQNNGV. Between the trimmed V and J ends, which lost 0 bases and 3 bases, there was a span of 15 bases. The CDR3 consists of 16 residues. As DNA, the CDR3 is TGTGCCAGCAGCTTAGATGGAAGGACGGGGATCTACGAGCAGTACTTC. Its translation: CASSLDGRTGIYEQYF.

V gene TRBV9 combines with J gene TRBJ1-1; D gene unclear. Germline assignment: CDR1 SGDLS and CDR2 YYNGEE. CDR3 size: 14 residues. V lost 2 bases and J lost 5, with 13 bases in between. CDR3 loop: CASSVRIGSTEAFF. DNA for the CDR3: TGTGCCAGCAGCGTTAGAATTGGGAGTACTGAAGCTTTCTTT.

A single count supports this clone. The chain has TRBV21-1 and TRBJ2-7; TRBD1 is the table's D call and was not checked against the DNA. TRBV21-1 is shown as a pseudogene. The CDR3 length is 16 residues. This CDR3 is CASSKVGDRCSYEQYF. In DNA form, the CDR3 reads TGTGCCAGCAGCAAAGTAGGAGACAGATGCTCCTACGAGCAGTACTTC.

CDR3 DNA sequence: TGTGCCAGCAGCCCCCCCGACAGGTCCTACGAGCAGTACTTC. Encoded protein: CASSPPDRSYEQYF. This rearrangement joins TRBV3-1 (or the pseudogene TRBV3-2) to TRBJ2-7; tentatively, D is TRBD1 (6 bases). The CDR3 has 14 residues. V shed 4 bases and J shed 1 base, with 11 bases lying between them. Looked up from germline, CDR1 is LGHDT and CDR2 is YNNKEL (reference sequence).

This clone occurred once. The gene calls are TRBV27 and TRBJ2-4, with 8 bases identical to TRBD2. The ends lost 4 bases at V and 7 bases at J; junction bases unmatched: 6. The germline V gene has CDR1 MNHEY and CDR2 SMNVEV (reference sequence). The CDR3 consists of 14 residues. CDR3 sequence (DNA): TGTGCCAGCAGTTCAGCGGGAGTTGGGAACATTCAGTACTTC. Encoded protein: CASSSAGVGNIQYF.

The chain combines TRBV19 with TRBJ2-7; a weak D match, TRBD1 (5 bases). Germline assignment: CDR1 LNHDA and CDR2 SQIVND (reference sequence). V lost 4 bases to trimming and J lost 1 base, with 8 bases between them. The CDR3 is 13 amino acids. CDR3 residues: CASSSRVSYEQYF. The CDR3 nucleotides are TGTGCCAGTAGTAGCAGGGTGTCCTACGAGCAGTACTTC.

This chain joins TRBV5-4 and TRBJ2-1; 9 bases line up with TRBD1. The CDR3 sequence is 16 residues long. V trimming: 2 bases; J trimming: 7 bases; junction bases outside the gene matches: 10. Germline V gives CDR1 SGHNT, CDR2 YYREEE (reference sequence). CDR3 protein: CASSLNRGRLMNEQFF. The CDR3 DNA follows: TGTGCCAGCAGCTTAAACAGGGGGCGGCTGATGAATGAGCAGTTCTTC.

J is TRBJ2-1 and V is TRBV9; 9 nucleotides agree with TRBD2. CDR3 size: 15 residues. After removal of 2 bases from V and 2 bases from J, the junction contained 2 bases not matched to a gene. Germline V CDR1 and CDR2: SGDLS, YYNGEE. The CDR3 protein is CASSVSGRAYNEQFF. CDR3 nucleotides: TGTGCCAGCAGCGTTAGCGGGAGAGCCTACAATGAGCAGTTCTTC.

The V and J genes are TRBV5-4 and TRBJ2-3; 8 positions agree with TRBD2. The CDR3 has 15 residues. Trimming removed 1 base from V and 0 bases from J; junction bases left unmatched: 1. Germline-derived CDR1 and CDR2 are SGHNT and YYREEE (reference sequence). Here the CDR3 DNA reads TGTGCCAGCAGCTTGCAGCGGGAGAGCACAGATACGCAGTATTTT. Encoded protein: CASSLQRESTDTQYF. The whole variable domain, remainder taken from reference TRBV5-4 and TRBJ2-3, is ETGVTQSPTHLIKTRGQQVTLRCSSQSGHNTVSWYQQALGQGPQFIFQYYREEENGRGNFPPRFSGLQFPNYSSELNVNALELDDSALYLCASSLQRESTDTQYFGPGTRLTVL.

The genes are TRBV21-1 and TRBJ2-3; TRBD2, as called in the table, went unchecked against the DNA. TRBV21-1 is a pseudogene segment. The CDR3 runs to 17 residues. CDR3 protein: CASSVRLAGASTDTQYF. DNA for the CDR3: TGTGCCAGCAGCGTCCGACTAGCGGGCGCTAGCACAGATACGCAGTATTTT.

The V call is TRBV25-1, the J call TRBJ2-1; D possibly corresponds to TRBD1 (7 bases). Germline CDR1 and CDR2: MGHDK and SYGVNS. Between the trimmed V and J ends, which lost 7 bases and 7 bases, there was a span of 20 bases. This CDR3 has 15 amino acids. The CDR3 sequence is CASTAGQQMGNEQFF. The CDR3 DNA sequence: TGTGCCAGCACCGCGGGACAGCAGATGGGGAATGAGCAGTTCTTC.

This clone has a single count. This sequence joins TRBV2 and TRBJ2-3; 14 bases match TRBD2. The CDR3 contains 18 residues. V trimming: 5 bases; J trimming: 1 base; junction bases outside the gene matches: 8. In germline, CDR1 is SNHLY, CDR2 FYNNEI. CDR3 protein: CASSRGTSGSWGTDTQYF. CDR3 DNA: TGTGCCAGCAGTCGAGGGACTAGCGGGAGCTGGGGCACAGATACGCAGTATTTT.

The chain is built from TRBV7-8 and TRBJ2-1, with a possible D match to TRBD1 (6 bases). Germline assignment: CDR1 SGHVS and CDR2 FQNEAQ. V lost 1 base, J lost 6 bases, and 7 bases lay in between. This CDR3 has 13 amino acids. The CDR3 loop reads CASSLGTANEQFF. CDR3 coding DNA: TGTGCCAGCAGCTTAGGGACAGCCAATGAGCAGTTCTTC.

This clone was picked up a small number of times. The chain employs TRBV10-3 and TRBJ1-2; the D is unclear. Trimming removed 2 bases at V and 8 bases at J, with 9 bases between. The CDR3 consists of 12 residues. The germline CDR1 and CDR2 sequences are ENHRY and SYGVKD. The CDR3 is CAISETRVGYTF. CDR3 nucleotide sequence: TGTGCCATCAGTGAGACGAGGGTCGGCTACACCTTC.

The V gene is TRBV10-3, the J gene TRBJ2-1; tentatively, D is TRBD2 (5 bases). The CDR3 spans 15 residues. CDR1 ENHRY and CDR2 SYGVKD come from the germline V gene. Trimming took off 3 bases at V and 6 bases at J, with 15 bases between the two ends. CDR3 sequence reads: CAISDEGGLPNEQFF. In DNA, the CDR3 is TGTGCCATCAGTGACGAGGGCGGACTCCCCAATGAGCAGTTCTTC.

As regards this clone: Mismatch with germline at one junction end may stem from a read error. This chain uses TRBV2 with TRBJ2-7; D unclear. Germline-derived CDR1 and CDR2 are SNHLY and FYNNEI. This CDR3 has 8 amino acids. CDR3: CASGPPDF. For the CDR3, the DNA is TGTGCCAGCGGGCCTCCCGACTTC. Together with reference TRBV2 and TRBJ2-7, the CDR3 gives the full variable domain: EPEVTQTPSHQVTQMGQEVILRCVPISNHLYFYWYRQILGQKVEFLVSFYNNEISEKSEIFDDQFSVERPDGSNFTLKIRSTKLEDSAMYFCASGPPDFGPGTRLTVT.

This chain connects TRBV18 to TRBJ1-5; no clear D gene. The CDR3 is 14 amino acids. The V gene's germline CDR1 is KGHSH and CDR2 LQKENI. V was clipped by 2 bases and J by 0 bases, with 5 bases between them. The CDR3 is CASSPGSSNQPQHF. CDR3 DNA: TGTGCCAGCTCACCAGGGAGTAGCAATCAGCCCCAGCATTTT.

The chain is built from TRBV21-1 and TRBJ2-7; the table names TRBD2, a call not compared with the DNA. TRBV21-1 is noted as a pseudogene. The CDR3 totals 15 residues. For the CDR3, the DNA is TGTGCCAGCAGCAAAAGAAGGAGACTTTCCTACGAGCAGTACTTC. As protein: CASSKRRRLSYEQYF.

The chain combines TRBV12-3 or TRBV12-4 with TRBJ2-5, with 7 bases matching TRBD2. J gave up 5 bases and V 3 bases, and 3 bases lay outside the gene matches. This CDR3 has 13 amino acids. CDR3: CASSLVGGETQYF. DNA of the CDR3: TGTGCCAGCAGTTTGGTGGGGGGGGAGACCCAGTACTTC.

The sample holds one count of this clone. This sequence joins TRBV19 and TRBJ2-3; TRBD2 agrees at 14 bases. V was clipped by 6 bases and J by 1 base; unmatched bases: 6. Germline CDR1 reads LNHDA; CDR2 reads SQIVND (reference sequence). This CDR3 has 17 amino acids. The CDR3: CASSGTSGSSGTDTQYF. The CDR3 DNA is TGTGCCAGTAGCGGGACTAGCGGGAGCAGTGGCACAGATACGCAGTATTTT.

V is TRBV11-2 and J is TRBJ2-5; 7 positions agree with TRBD2. The CDR3 covers 14 residues. J gave up 5 bases and V 0 bases, and 3 bases lay outside the gene matches. Germline V gene lookup returns CDR1 SGHAT and CDR2 FQNNGV. As DNA, the CDR3 is TGTGCCAGCAGCTTAGACTACGGGGGGGAGACCCAGTACTTC. Amino acid sequence: CASSLDYGGETQYF.

This clone appeared a few times. The CDR3 nucleotides are TGTGCCAGCAGTGAATTGGGGCCCTACAATGAGCAGTTCTTC. It encodes CASSELGPYNEQFF. The chain recombines TRBV2 with TRBJ2-1; TRBD1 might be the D (5 bases). CDR1 is SNHLY and CDR2 is FYNNEI in the germline V gene. The CDR3 spans 14 residues. Trimming removed 2 bases at V and 2 bases at J, with 7 bases between.

The chain recombines TRBV28 with TRBJ2-7; 8 bases are shared with TRBD2. Germline values: CDR1 MDHEN, CDR2 SYDVKM. With 3 bases clipped from V and 4 bases from J, the junction kept 5 bases outside the gene matches. The CDR3 is 14 amino acids. CDR3 bases: TGTGCCAGCAGTTTCAGGGCTAGCGGGTACGAGCAGTACTTC. Its protein is CASSFRASGYEQYF.

V and J are TRBV10-2 and TRBJ2-7, with no clear D. Trimming took off 5 bases at V and 0 bases at J, with 8 bases between the two ends. The CDR3 spans 13 residues. Per the germline V gene, CDR1 is WSHSY and CDR2 is SAAADI. CDR3 DNA sequence: TGCGCCAGCAGTCAGGTGAACTCCTACGAGCAGTACTTC. Amino acid sequence: CASSQVNSYEQYF.